The 10 T cell receptor beta chains below come from one sample, sequenced in a study of OX40 agonist ivuxolimab in advanced cancers. Assay used: immunoSEQ multiplex PCR; TCRdb lists only in-frame clones, some missing. Of roughly 19,000 clones in the sample, 65% to 85% were seen once. Sequences were derived from CD4+ or CD8+ T cells sorted from blood, sampled in a trial of the OX40 agonist ivuxolimab. These receptors originate from an adult with an advanced solid tumor such as melanoma, head and neck, liver or kidney cancer.

This clone came up a few times. The chain combines TRBV15 with TRBJ2-7, with a tentative D call TRBD2 (7 bases). V was cut by 2 bases and J by 7 bases, with 9 bases left in between. This CDR3 spans 12 amino acids. The germline V gene encodes CDR1 LNHNV and CDR2 YYDKDF (reference sequence). This CDR3 reads CATSRRGAEQYF. CDR3 DNA sequence: TGTGCCACCAGCAGACGGGGGGCAGAGCAGTACTTC.

This clone qualifies as medium-sized. The chain is built from TRBV7-9 and TRBJ2-1, with 7 nucleotides matching TRBD2. This CDR3 region has 17 residues. The junction had 14 bases not matched to a gene; V was cut back by 5 bases and J by 4 bases. Looked up from germline, CDR1 is SEHNR and CDR2 is FQNEAQ (reference sequence). The CDR3 DNA sequence: TGTGCCAGCAGCGCCGGAGGTGAGGCTAGCGGTTACAATGAGCAGTTCTTC. Translating it yields CASSAGGEASGYNEQFF.

The chain couples TRBV27 to TRBJ1-1; D is unclear. The germline gives CDR1 MNHEY, CDR2 SMNVEV (reference sequence). The V end was cut by 2 bases, the J end by 3 bases, with 13 bases between. CDR3 length: 15 amino acids. Written as DNA, the CDR3 is TGTGCCAGCAGTTTAACCGCCGGCAGCCACACTGAAGCTTTCTTT. Translation: CASSLTAGSHTEAFF.

J is TRBJ1-2 and V is TRBV19, with a tentative D call TRBD1 (6 bases). V shed 1 base and J shed 3 bases, with 9 bases lying between them. Germline CDR1 is LNHDA and CDR2 is SQIVND (reference sequence). The CDR3 has 14 amino acids. As DNA, the CDR3 is TGTGCCAGTAGTATAGGGACAGATGACTATGGCTACACCTTC. Translated, it gives CASSIGTDDYGYTF.

This rearrangement joins TRBV4-1 to TRBJ2-7, with no clear D. The CDR3 runs to 13 residues. Looked up from germline, CDR1 is MGHRA and CDR2 is YSYEKL. V lost 3 bases, J lost 4 bases, and 10 bases lay in between. This CDR3 is CASSQVPNYEQYF. CDR3 in DNA: TGCGCCAGCAGCCAGGTCCCCAATTACGAGCAGTACTTC.

The chain links TRBV5-1 to TRBJ2-1; D is ambiguous. CDR3 length: 14 amino acids. Trimming pared 0 bases from V and 1 base from J, leaving 5 bases between. The germline V gene encodes CDR1 SGHRS and CDR2 YFSETQ. Here the CDR3 reads CASSLDRSYNEQFF. The CDR3 DNA is TGCGCCAGCAGCTTGGACAGATCCTACAATGAGCAGTTCTTC.

This rearrangement joins TRBV19 to TRBJ1-1; TRBD1 is a possible D gene (5 bases). The length of the CDR3 is 15 residues. Germline CDR1 LNHDA, CDR2 SQIVND (reference sequence). Deletions cut 3 bases from V and 4 bases from J, with 15 bases between. This chain's CDR3 is CASSIVPGGTTEAFF. CDR3 sequence (DNA): TGTGCCAGTAGTATCGTTCCCGGCGGGACCACTGAAGCTTTCTTT.

J is TRBJ2-7 and V is TRBV28, with D uncertain. The CDR3 is made up of 14 amino acids. Germline V gene data show CDR1 as MDHEN and CDR2 as SYDVKM. V lost 2 bases and J 2 bases, leaving 10 bases between the germline ends. The CDR3 reads CASSLRAATYEQYF. As DNA, the CDR3 is TGTGCCAGCAGTTTACGCGCGGCGACCTACGAGCAGTACTTC. Full variable domain (rest looked up from reference TRBV28 and TRBJ2-7): DVKVTQSSRYLVKRTGEKVFLECVQDMDHENMFWYRQDPGLGLRLIYFSYDVKMKEKGDIPEGYSVSREKKERFSLILESASTNQTSMYLCASSLRAATYEQYFGPGTRLTVT.

This clone has just one count. This rearrangement joins TRBV6-9 to TRBJ2-7, with a possible D match to TRBD2 (6 bases). This CDR3 contains 14 residues. The germline V gene encodes CDR1 MNHGY and CDR2 SVAAGI. Trimming pared 3 bases from V and 7 bases from J, leaving 16 bases between. The CDR3 region is CASSYSMEGEEQYF. CDR3 bases: TGTGCCAGCAGTTACTCTATGGAGGGAGAGGAGCAGTACTTC.

V and J are TRBV4-3 and TRBJ2-1; D may be TRBD1 or TRBD2 (6 bases each). The CDR3 covers 16 residues. V was pared by 0 bases and J by 6 bases, with 15 bases between. The germline CDR1 and CDR2 sequences are LGHNA and YSLEER. CDR3 DNA sequence: TGCGCCAGCAGCCAAGATATGGGGGGCCGGGGCAATGAGCAGTTCTTC. This codes for CASSQDMGGRGNEQFF.